This T cell receptor beta chain was recorded in a study of molecular identifiers for immune sequencing clone quantification. Details on this clonotype: Antigen unknown. It may be a read error: a sequence one base away is much more abundant.

Libraries from naive CD8 cells were generated from approximately 22,000 to 940,000 sorted cells (with 10%, 30% or 50% RNA). Sorting was used to obtain naive CD8 T cells (CD8+CD4-CCR7+CD45RA+). TCRdb analysed the PCR reads with MiXCR anew, one entry per CDR3 protein. The repertoire holds 400,000 to 600,000 distinct CDR3 sequences, with 20% to 25% as singletons. Germline lookup yields CDR1 SGHRS and CDR2 YFSETQ. Trimming took off 5 bases at V and 0 bases at J, with 12 bases between the two ends. This CDR3 has 15 residues. Study-wide points: Identical TCR molecules that share a barcode could lead to an underestimation of highly expanded clone sizes.

This sequence originates from a human donor in good health. Some libraries in this study had Jurkat cell RNA spiked in. Sample: naive CD8+ T cells from blood, with Jurkat cell RNA spiked in. Subset reported: FACS-sorted CD8+CD4-CCR7+CD45RA+ naive T cells. The chain employs TRBV5-1 and TRBJ2-1; D is unclear. CDR3 bases: TGCGCCAGCAGACCGACCATATCCTCCTACAATGAGCAGTTCTTC. It codes for CASRPTISSYNEQFF.